These T cell receptor beta chains were read from a single sample in a study of cytotoxic CD8 clonotypes in ibrutinib-treated CLL. Repertoires were generated with immunoSEQ multiplex PCR, while TCRdb's copy carries only in-frame clones and drops some. Of 35,000 to 50,000 clones listed, approximately 70% are singletons. Here the sequenced sample was PBMCs, taken after 12 months of ibrutinib treatment. Receptor source: a human donor with chronic lymphocytic leukemia. The CDR3 runs from the conserved cysteine through the conserved F or W. A D gene is named only where the DNA matches it firmly. Size is omitted from some rows. Given values are once, few, many or a class for expanded clones.

j_gene: TRBJ1-3; d_gene: .; abundance: .; v_gene: TRBV10-1; CDR3nt: TGCGCCAGCACCACTCCCGGGGGTACTGGAAACACCATATATTTT; CDR3aa: CASTTPGGTGNTIYF
j_gene: TRBJ2-7; d_gene: .; abundance: .; v_gene: TRBV6-5; CDR3nt: TGTGCCAGCACCACAGCAAGCTCCTACGAGCAGTACTTC; CDR3aa: CASTTASSYEQYF
j_gene: TRBJ2-7; d_gene: TRBD1; abundance: .; v_gene: TRBV15; CDR3nt: TGTGCCACCAGCAGAGATCACGGACAGGGACCCTACGAGCAGTACTTC; CDR3aa: CATSRDHGQGPYEQYF
j_gene: TRBJ2-7; d_gene: .; abundance: .; v_gene: TRBV5-6; CDR3nt: TGTGCCAGCAGCCCAACTCACAGCGGTCTTACCTACGAGCAGTACTTC; CDR3aa: CASSPTHSGLTYEQYF
j_gene: TRBJ2-7; d_gene: .; abundance: .; v_gene: TRBV14; CDR3nt: TGTGCCAGCAGCCTCCTTATGAGGGGAACGCGGTCGGAGCAGTACTTC; CDR3aa: CASSLLMRGTRSEQYF
j_gene: TRBJ2-2; d_gene: .; abundance: .; v_gene: TRBV5-6; CDR3nt: TGTGCCAGCAGCCTGCCGGGTAGGGGGGAGCTGTTTTTT; CDR3aa: CASSLPGRGELFF
j_gene: TRBJ2-2; d_gene: .; abundance: few; v_gene: TRBV6-5; CDR3nt: TGTGCCAGCAGCGCAGGGTACGGGGAGCTGTTTTTT; CDR3aa: CASSAGYGELFF
j_gene: TRBJ2-2; d_gene: .; abundance: .; v_gene: TRBV11-2; CDR3nt: TGTGCCAGCCTATGGACACCCACCGGGGAGCTGTTTTTT; CDR3aa: CASLWTPTGELFF
j_gene: TRBJ2-1; d_gene: TRBD2; abundance: few; v_gene: TRBV5-1; CDR3nt: TGCGCCAGCAGCTTGGTCCAGCGGGAGACCTACAATGAGCAGTTCTTC; CDR3aa: CASSLVQRETYNEQFF
j_gene: TRBJ1-4; d_gene: .; abundance: .; v_gene: TRBV5-1; CDR3nt: TGCGCCAGCAGCCAAGACAGGCCCCCAACTAATGAAAAACTGTTTTTT; CDR3aa: CASSQDRPPTNEKLFF
j_gene: TRBJ1-2; d_gene: .; abundance: .; v_gene: TRBV29-1; CDR3nt: TGCAGCGTTGGGGCAGGGGTAAACTATGGCTACACCTTC; CDR3aa: CSVGAGVNYGYTF
j_gene: TRBJ2-7; d_gene: TRBD1; abundance: few; v_gene: TRBV5-1; CDR3nt: TGCGCCAGCAGCTTCGACAGGGGGCATGTATACGAGCAGTACTTC; CDR3aa: CASSFDRGHVYEQYF
j_gene: TRBJ2-1; d_gene: TRBD2; abundance: .; v_gene: TRBV6-5; CDR3nt: TGTGCCAGCAGTCCGGGGGGAAGCTCCTACAATGAGCAGTTCTTC; CDR3aa: CASSPGGSSYNEQFF
j_gene: TRBJ2-7; d_gene: TRBD1; abundance: .; v_gene: TRBV18; CDR3nt: TGTGCCAGCTCACCAACAGGGGGTTACACCTACGAGCAGTACTTC; CDR3aa: CASSPTGGYTYEQYF
j_gene: TRBJ2-3; d_gene: .; abundance: .; v_gene: TRBV5-4; CDR3nt: TGTGCCAGCAGCTTGACGTGGGGGGCGAGAGATACGCAGTATTTT; CDR3aa: CASSLTWGARDTQYF
j_gene: TRBJ2-7; d_gene: .; abundance: .; v_gene: TRBV5-6; CDR3nt: TGTGCCAGCAGCTTGGCCGGCGAGAAGCACTCCTACGAGCAGTACTTC; CDR3aa: CASSLAGEKHSYEQYF
j_gene: TRBJ1-4; d_gene: TRBD1; abundance: .; v_gene: TRBV30; CDR3nt: TGTGCCTGGAGTGGGACAGGGGGGAGTGAAAAACTGTTTTTT; CDR3aa: CAWSGTGGSEKLFF
j_gene: TRBJ2-7; d_gene: TRBD1; abundance: .; v_gene: TRBV5-6; CDR3nt: TGTGCCAGCAGGACTACATATCAGGGGGACTCCTACGAGCAGTACTTC; CDR3aa: CASRTTYQGDSYEQYF
j_gene: TRBJ2-7; d_gene: .; abundance: .; v_gene: TRBV30; CDR3nt: TGTGCCTGGAGGTCCGGGACGTTCGACTACGAGCAGTACTTC; CDR3aa: CAWRSGTFDYEQYF
j_gene: TRBJ1-5; d_gene: .; abundance: .; v_gene: TRBV29-1; CDR3nt: TGCAGCGTTGGACCGGGGACGGGCGATCAGCCCCAGCATTTT; CDR3aa: CSVGPGTGDQPQHF
j_gene: TRBJ1-5; d_gene: .; abundance: .; v_gene: TRBV11-2; CDR3nt: TGTGCCAGCAGCCGGGACAGCAATCAGCCCCAGCATTTT; CDR3aa: CASSRDSNQPQHF
j_gene: TRBJ2-5; d_gene: TRBD2; abundance: once; v_gene: TRBV14; CDR3nt: TGTGCCAGCAGCCCGGGACTAGCGGGAGTCAGACAAGAGACCCAGTACTTC; CDR3aa: CASSPGLAGVRQETQYF
j_gene: TRBJ2-1; d_gene: .; abundance: .; v_gene: TRBV6-5; CDR3nt: TGTGCCTCCATCCCTCCGGGGACTCACAATGAGCAGTTCTTC; CDR3aa: CASIPPGTHNEQFF
j_gene: TRBJ2-7; d_gene: .; abundance: .; v_gene: TRBV5-1; CDR3nt: TGCGCCAGCAGCTTGGACAAATCCTACGAGCAGTACTTC; CDR3aa: CASSLDKSYEQYF
j_gene: TRBJ1-1; d_gene: .; abundance: .; v_gene: TRBV5-1; CDR3nt: TGCGCCAGCAGCCTATCAAGGAACACTGAAGCTTTCTTT; CDR3aa: CASSLSRNTEAFF
j_gene: TRBJ2-6; d_gene: .; abundance: .; v_gene: TRBV2; CDR3nt: TGTGCCAGCACGGGGAATCCCGGGGCCAACGTCCTGACTTTC; CDR3aa: CASTGNPGANVLTF
j_gene: TRBJ2-1; d_gene: .; abundance: .; v_gene: TRBV11-2; CDR3nt: TGTGCCAGCAGCTTAGGGGGCGCTTACAATGAGCAGTTCTTC; CDR3aa: CASSLGGAYNEQFF
j_gene: TRBJ2-3; d_gene: TRBD2; abundance: .; v_gene: TRBV7-2; CDR3nt: TGTGCCAGCAGCTTAAATTCGGGGGGTAGCACAGATACGCAGTATTTT; CDR3aa: CASSLNSGGSTDTQYF
j_gene: TRBJ2-7; d_gene: .; abundance: .; v_gene: TRBV7-2; CDR3nt: TGTGCCAGCAGCTTTACGGCTGCGGCCTACGAGCAGTACTTC; CDR3aa: CASSFTAAAYEQYF
j_gene: TRBJ2-7; d_gene: .; abundance: .; v_gene: TRBV7-6; CDR3nt: TGTGCCAGCAGCTTCCACACCCGGACAGTCTACGAGCAGTACTTC; CDR3aa: CASSFHTRTVYEQYF
j_gene: TRBJ1-4; d_gene: .; abundance: .; v_gene: TRBV5-1; CDR3nt: TGCGCCAGCAGCTTGGCGGTGGGGTCGAATGAAAAACTGTTTTTT; CDR3aa: CASSLAVGSNEKLFF
j_gene: TRBJ2-1; d_gene: .; abundance: .; v_gene: TRBV20-1; CDR3nt: TGCAGTGCTAATAACAATGAGCAGTTCTTC; CDR3aa: CSANNNEQFF
j_gene: TRBJ2-7; d_gene: .; abundance: .; v_gene: TRBV5-4; CDR3nt: TGTGCCTTCCTGAGTGAGTGGGATTCCTACGAGCAGTACTTC; CDR3aa: CAFLSEWDSYEQYF
j_gene: TRBJ2-7; d_gene: .; abundance: .; v_gene: TRBV9; CDR3nt: TGTGCCAGCAGCGTAATCAGTCGGGAAGCCTACGAGCAGTACTTC; CDR3aa: CASSVISREAYEQYF
j_gene: TRBJ2-3; d_gene: TRBD2; abundance: .; v_gene: TRBV28; CDR3nt: TGTGCCAGCAGTCCGAGCGGGAGGGCCCAAGATACGCAGTATTTT; CDR3aa: CASSPSGRAQDTQYF
j_gene: TRBJ1-5; d_gene: TRBD1; abundance: .; v_gene: TRBV19; CDR3nt: TGTGCCAGTGGGACAGGAGGATTTTCTAGCAATCAGCCCCAGCATTTT; CDR3aa: CASGTGGFSSNQPQHF
j_gene: TRBJ1-4; d_gene: .; abundance: few; v_gene: TRBV2; CDR3nt: TGTGCCAGTTTTGACAGTCCTAATGAAAAACTGTTTTTT; CDR3aa: CASFDSPNEKLFF
j_gene: TRBJ2-6; d_gene: .; abundance: few; v_gene: TRBV6-4; CDR3nt: TGTGCCAGCAGTGTTGGTAGCTCTGGGGCCAACGTCCTGACTTTC; CDR3aa: CASSVGSSGANVLTF
j_gene: TRBJ2-1; d_gene: TRBD2; abundance: .; v_gene: TRBV7-9; CDR3nt: TGTGCCAGCAGCTTGGGACTAGACGTTGAGCAGTTCTTC; CDR3aa: CASSLGLDVEQFF
j_gene: TRBJ1-5; d_gene: .; abundance: few; v_gene: TRBV30; CDR3nt: TGTGCCTGGAGTCAAGGGGCAGGACAGCCCCAGCATTTT; CDR3aa: CAWSQGAGQPQHF
j_gene: TRBJ2-1; d_gene: TRBD2; abundance: .; v_gene: TRBV4-3; CDR3nt: TGCGCCAGTGGGACCGGGACTAGCGGACCCGACTCCTACAATGAGCAGTTCTTC; CDR3aa: CASGTGTSGPDSYNEQFF
j_gene: TRBJ2-7; d_gene: TRBD2; abundance: .; v_gene: TRBV2; CDR3nt: TGTGCCAGCAGTGAAGTAGCGGGAGGGCAGTACTTC; CDR3aa: CASSEVAGGQYF
j_gene: TRBJ1-2; d_gene: TRBD1; abundance: .; v_gene: TRBV5-4; CDR3nt: TGTGCCAGCAGCTTGGACCCCGGGACAGGGGGGGGCTACACCTTC; CDR3aa: CASSLDPGTGGGYTF
j_gene: TRBJ1-3; d_gene: .; abundance: few; v_gene: TRBV11-2; CDR3nt: TGTGCCAGCAGCCTGCGGCAGGGGATCGAAAACACCATATATTTT; CDR3aa: CASSLRQGIENTIYF
j_gene: TRBJ1-5; d_gene: .; abundance: once; v_gene: TRBV5-5; CDR3nt: TGTGCCAGCGGGCTGGCAGGTGGCAATCAGCCCCAGCATTTT; CDR3aa: CASGLAGGNQPQHF
j_gene: TRBJ2-7; d_gene: TRBD1; abundance: .; v_gene: TRBV7-2; CDR3nt: TGTGCCAGCAGCTTGGACAGGGTCGAGCAGTACTTC; CDR3aa: CASSLDRVEQYF
j_gene: TRBJ2-1; d_gene: TRBD2; abundance: .; v_gene: TRBV14; CDR3nt: TGTGCCAGCAGCCAGTTCACTAGCGGGATTTACAATGAGCAGTTCTTC; CDR3aa: CASSQFTSGIYNEQFF
j_gene: TRBJ2-7; d_gene: .; abundance: .; v_gene: TRBV10-2; CDR3nt: TGCGCCAGCAGCCTTGGCTATGACTACGAGCAGTACTTC; CDR3aa: CASSLGYDYEQYF
j_gene: TRBJ2-1; d_gene: TRBD2; abundance: .; v_gene: TRBV5-6; CDR3nt: TGTGCCAGCAGCTTCGAAACTAGCGGATACAATGAGCAGTTCTTC; CDR3aa: CASSFETSGYNEQFF
j_gene: TRBJ1-1; d_gene: .; abundance: .; v_gene: TRBV2; CDR3nt: TGTGCCAGCAGTCGACAGAACACTGAAGCTTTCTTT; CDR3aa: CASSRQNTEAFF
j_gene: TRBJ2-3; d_gene: TRBD2; abundance: .; v_gene: TRBV4-3; CDR3nt: TGCGCCAGCAGCCAAGAGGTCGGGGAGGGTACAGATACGCAGTATTTT; CDR3aa: CASSQEVGEGTDTQYF
j_gene: TRBJ1-2; d_gene: TRBD1; abundance: few; v_gene: TRBV5-4; CDR3nt: TGTGCCAGCAGCTTAACAGGGGGCGTTCGCTATGGCTACACCTTC; CDR3aa: CASSLTGGVRYGYTF
j_gene: TRBJ2-7; d_gene: .; abundance: .; v_gene: TRBV30; CDR3nt: TGTGCCTGGAGTCAGGGTGGCTACCAGTACTTC; CDR3aa: CAWSQGGYQYF
j_gene: TRBJ2-6; d_gene: .; abundance: few; v_gene: TRBV27; CDR3nt: TGTGCCAGCAGCGCGGCAAACTCTGGGGCCAACGTCCTGACTTTC; CDR3aa: CASSAANSGANVLTF